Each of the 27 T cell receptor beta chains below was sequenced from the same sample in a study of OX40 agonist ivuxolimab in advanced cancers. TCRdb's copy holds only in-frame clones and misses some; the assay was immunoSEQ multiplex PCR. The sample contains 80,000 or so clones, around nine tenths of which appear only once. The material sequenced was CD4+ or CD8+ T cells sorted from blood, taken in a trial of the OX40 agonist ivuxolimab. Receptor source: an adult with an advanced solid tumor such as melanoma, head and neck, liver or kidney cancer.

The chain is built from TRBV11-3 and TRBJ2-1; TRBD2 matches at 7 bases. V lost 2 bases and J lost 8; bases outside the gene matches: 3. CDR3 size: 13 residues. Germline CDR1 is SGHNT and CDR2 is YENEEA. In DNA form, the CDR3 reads TGTGCCAGCAGCTTAATAAGCGGGGATGAGCAGTTCTTC. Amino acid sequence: CASSLISGDEQFF.

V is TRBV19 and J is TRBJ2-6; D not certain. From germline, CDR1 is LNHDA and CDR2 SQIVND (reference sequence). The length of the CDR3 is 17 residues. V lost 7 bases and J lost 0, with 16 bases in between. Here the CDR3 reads CASNPQGLSSGANVLTF. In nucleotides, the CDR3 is TGTGCCAGTAACCCACAAGGCTTATCCTCTGGGGCCAACGTCCTGACTTTC.

CDR3 nucleotides: TGTGCCAGCAGTTACACTAGACAGGACCATGAGCAGTTCTTC. This translates into CASSYTRQDHEQFF. J is TRBJ2-1 and V is TRBV6-5; a weak D match, TRBD1 (6 bases). Per the germline V gene, CDR1 is MNHEY and CDR2 is SVGAGI. There are 14 residues in the CDR3. V lost 2 bases and J 8 bases, leaving 13 bases between the germline ends.

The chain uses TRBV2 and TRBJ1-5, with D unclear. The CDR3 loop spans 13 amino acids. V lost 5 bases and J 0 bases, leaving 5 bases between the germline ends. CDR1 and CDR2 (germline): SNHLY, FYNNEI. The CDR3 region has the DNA TGTGCCAGCAGTCAAGATAGCAATCAGCCCCAGCATTTT. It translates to CASSQDSNQPQHF.

The CDR3 DNA is TGCGCCAGCAGTGGGAACGTCAATGAAAAACTGTTTTTT. This sequence encodes CASSGNVNEKLFF. The rearrangement uses TRBV10-1 and TRBJ1-4; D is uncertain. Germline V lookup: CDR1 WNHNN, CDR2 SYGVQD (reference sequence). V was trimmed by 4 bases and J by 5 bases, leaving 8 bases between them. The CDR3 runs 13 residues.

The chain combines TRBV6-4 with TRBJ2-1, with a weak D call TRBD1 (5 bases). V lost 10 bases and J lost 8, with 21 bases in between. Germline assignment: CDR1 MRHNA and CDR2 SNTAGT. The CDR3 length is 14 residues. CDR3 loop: CATHLGPWCDEQFF. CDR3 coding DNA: TGTGCCACCCACCTGGGGCCATGGTGTGATGAGCAGTTCTTC.

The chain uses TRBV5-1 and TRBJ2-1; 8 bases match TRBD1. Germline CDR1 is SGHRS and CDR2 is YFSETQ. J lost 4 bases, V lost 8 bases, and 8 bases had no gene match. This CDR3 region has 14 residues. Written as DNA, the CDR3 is TGCGCCAGTAACCCGGGACAGGAATACAATGAGCAGTTCTTC. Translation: CASNPGQEYNEQFF.

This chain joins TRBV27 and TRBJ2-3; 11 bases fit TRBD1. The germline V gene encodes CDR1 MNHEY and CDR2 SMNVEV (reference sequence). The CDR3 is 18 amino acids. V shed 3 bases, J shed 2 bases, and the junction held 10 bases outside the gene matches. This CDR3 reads CASSFGPGTGGFTDTQYF. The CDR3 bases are TGTGCCAGCAGTTTTGGGCCCGGGACAGGGGGTTTCACAGATACGCAGTATTTT.

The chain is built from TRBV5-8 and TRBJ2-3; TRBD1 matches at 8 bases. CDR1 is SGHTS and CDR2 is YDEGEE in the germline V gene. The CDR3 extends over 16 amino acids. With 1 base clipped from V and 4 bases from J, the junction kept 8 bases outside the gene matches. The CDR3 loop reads CASSLWQGADADTQYF. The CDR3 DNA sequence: TGTGCCAGCAGCTTGTGGCAGGGGGCTGACGCAGATACGCAGTATTTT.

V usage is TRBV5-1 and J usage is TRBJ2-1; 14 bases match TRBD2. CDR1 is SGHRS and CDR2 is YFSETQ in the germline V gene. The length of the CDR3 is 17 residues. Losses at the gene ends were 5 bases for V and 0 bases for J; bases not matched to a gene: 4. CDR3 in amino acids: CASRGLAGDSSYNEQFF. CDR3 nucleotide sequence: TGCGCCAGCAGGGGACTAGCGGGAGATTCCTCCTACAATGAGCAGTTCTTC.

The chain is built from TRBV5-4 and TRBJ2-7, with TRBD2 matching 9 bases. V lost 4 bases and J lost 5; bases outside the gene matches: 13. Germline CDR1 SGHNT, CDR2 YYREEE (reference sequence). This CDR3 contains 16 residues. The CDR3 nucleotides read TGTGCCAGCAGCCGAGGAGGGGCGGGAGGGCCTAACGAGCAGTACTTC. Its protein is CASSRGGAGGPNEQYF.

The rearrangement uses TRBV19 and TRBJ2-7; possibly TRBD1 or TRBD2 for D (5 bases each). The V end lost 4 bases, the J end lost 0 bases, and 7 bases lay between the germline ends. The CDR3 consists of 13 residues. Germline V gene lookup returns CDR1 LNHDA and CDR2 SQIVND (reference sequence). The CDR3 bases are TGTGCCAGTAGTACAGGGAGCTCCTACGAGCAGTACTTC. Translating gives CASSTGSSYEQYF.

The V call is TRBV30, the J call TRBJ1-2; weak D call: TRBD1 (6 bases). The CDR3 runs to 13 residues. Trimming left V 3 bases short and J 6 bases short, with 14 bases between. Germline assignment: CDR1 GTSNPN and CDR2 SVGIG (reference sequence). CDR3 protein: CAWRHTGKDGYTF. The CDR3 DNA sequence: TGTGCCTGGAGGCATACAGGGAAGGATGGCTACACCTTC.

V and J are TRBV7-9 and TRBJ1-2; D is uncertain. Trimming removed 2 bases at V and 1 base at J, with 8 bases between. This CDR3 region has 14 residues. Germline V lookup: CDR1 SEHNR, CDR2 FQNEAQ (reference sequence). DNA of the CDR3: TGTGCCAGCAGCTTACCCCTAGTTAACTATGGCTACACCTTC. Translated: CASSLPLVNYGYTF.

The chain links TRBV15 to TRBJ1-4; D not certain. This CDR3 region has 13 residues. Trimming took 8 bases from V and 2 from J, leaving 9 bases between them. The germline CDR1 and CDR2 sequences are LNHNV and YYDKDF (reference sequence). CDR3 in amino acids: CATAGGTNEKLFF. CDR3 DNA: TGTGCCACCGCGGGCGGGACTAATGAAAAACTGTTTTTT.

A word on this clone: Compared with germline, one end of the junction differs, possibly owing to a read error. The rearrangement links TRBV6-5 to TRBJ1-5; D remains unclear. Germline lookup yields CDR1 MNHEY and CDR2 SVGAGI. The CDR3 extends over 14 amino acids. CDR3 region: CASSALGSDQPQHF. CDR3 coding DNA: TGTGCCAGCAGCGCCCTTGGTAGCGATCAGCCCCAGCATTTT.

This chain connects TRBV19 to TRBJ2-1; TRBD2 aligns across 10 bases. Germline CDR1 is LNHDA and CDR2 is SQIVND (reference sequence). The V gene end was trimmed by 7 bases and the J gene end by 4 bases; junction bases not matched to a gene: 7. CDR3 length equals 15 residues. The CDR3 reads CASNSGTSVYNEQFF. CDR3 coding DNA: TGTGCCAGTAACTCCGGGACTAGCGTATACAATGAGCAGTTCTTC.

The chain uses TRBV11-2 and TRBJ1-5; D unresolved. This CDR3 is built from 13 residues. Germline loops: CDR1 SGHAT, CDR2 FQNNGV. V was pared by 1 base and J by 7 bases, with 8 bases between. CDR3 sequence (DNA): TGTGCCAGCAGCTTAGTGGATCAGCAGCCCCAGCATTTT. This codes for CASSLVDQQPQHF.

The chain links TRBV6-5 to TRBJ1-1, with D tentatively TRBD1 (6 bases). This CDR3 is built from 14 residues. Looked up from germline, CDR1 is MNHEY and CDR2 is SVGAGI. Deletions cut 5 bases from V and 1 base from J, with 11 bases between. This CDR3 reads CASSDNRENTEAFF. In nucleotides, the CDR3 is TGTGCCAGCAGTGATAACAGGGAGAACACTGAAGCTTTCTTT.

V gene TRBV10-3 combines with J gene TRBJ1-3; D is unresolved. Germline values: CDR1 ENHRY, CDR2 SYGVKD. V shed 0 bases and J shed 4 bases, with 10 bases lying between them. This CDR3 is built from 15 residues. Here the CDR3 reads CAISESTGNGNTIYF. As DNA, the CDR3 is TGTGCCATCAGTGAGTCGACGGGGAACGGAAACACCATATATTTT.

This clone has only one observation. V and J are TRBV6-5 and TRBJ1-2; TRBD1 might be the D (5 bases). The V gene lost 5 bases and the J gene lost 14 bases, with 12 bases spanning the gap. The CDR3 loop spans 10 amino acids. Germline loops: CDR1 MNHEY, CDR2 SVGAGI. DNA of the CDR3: TGTGCCAGCAGTGGGGACGGGGGAACCTTC. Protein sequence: CASSGDGGTF.

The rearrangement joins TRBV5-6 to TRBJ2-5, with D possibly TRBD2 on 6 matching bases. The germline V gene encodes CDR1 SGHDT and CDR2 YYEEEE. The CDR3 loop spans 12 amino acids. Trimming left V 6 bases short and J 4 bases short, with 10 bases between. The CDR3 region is CASTRGVETQYF. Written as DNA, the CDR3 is TGTGCCAGCACCCGCGGGGTAGAGACCCAGTACTTC. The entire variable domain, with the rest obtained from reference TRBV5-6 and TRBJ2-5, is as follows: DAGVTQSPTHLIKTRGQQVTLRCSPKSGHDTVSWYQQALGQGPQFIFQYYEEEERQRGNFPDRFSGHQFPNYSSELNVNALLLGDSALYLCASTRGVETQYFGPGTRLLVL.

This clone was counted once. The CDR3 sequence: CASSLGASSYNEQFF. The CDR3 region has the DNA TGCGCCAGCTCCCTTGGGGCGAGCTCCTACAATGAGCAGTTCTTC. This chain connects TRBV5-1 to TRBJ2-1, with D maybe TRBD1 (5 bases). The CDR3 is 15 residues long. V lost 7 bases and J 0 bases, leaving 14 bases between the germline ends. The germline CDR1 and CDR2 sequences are SGHRS and YFSETQ. Full variable domain (remainder filled in from reference TRBV5-1 and TRBJ2-1): KAGVTQTPRYLIKTRGQQVTLSCSPISGHRSVSWYQQTPGQGLQFLFEYFSETQRNKGNFPGRFSGRQFSNSRSEMNVSTLELGDSALYLCASSLGASSYNEQFFGPGTRLTVL.

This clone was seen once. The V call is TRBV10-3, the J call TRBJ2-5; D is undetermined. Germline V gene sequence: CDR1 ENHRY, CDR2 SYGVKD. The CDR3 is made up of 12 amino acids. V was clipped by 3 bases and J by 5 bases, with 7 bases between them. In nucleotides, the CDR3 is TGTGCCATCAGTGATATGGGGGAGACCCAGTACTTC. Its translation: CAISDMGETQYF.

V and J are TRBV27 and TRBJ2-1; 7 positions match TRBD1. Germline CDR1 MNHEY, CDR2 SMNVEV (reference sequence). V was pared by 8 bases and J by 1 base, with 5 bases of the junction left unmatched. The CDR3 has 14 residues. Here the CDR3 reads CASGFRGSYNEQFF. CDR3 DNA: TGTGCCAGCGGCTTCAGGGGGTCCTACAATGAGCAGTTCTTC.

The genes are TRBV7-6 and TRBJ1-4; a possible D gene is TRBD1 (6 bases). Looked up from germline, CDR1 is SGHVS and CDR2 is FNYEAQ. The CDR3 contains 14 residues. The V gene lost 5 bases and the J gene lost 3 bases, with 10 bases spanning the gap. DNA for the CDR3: TGTGCCAGCAGCCTACAGGGTTCTAATGAAAAACTGTTTTTT. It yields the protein CASSLQGSNEKLFF.

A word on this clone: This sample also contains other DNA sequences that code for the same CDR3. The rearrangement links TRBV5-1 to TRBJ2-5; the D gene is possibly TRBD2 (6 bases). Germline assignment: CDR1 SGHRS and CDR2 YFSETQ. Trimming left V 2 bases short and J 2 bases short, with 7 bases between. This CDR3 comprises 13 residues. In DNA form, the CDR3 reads TGCGCCAGCAGCTTTGGGGGGCAAGAGACCCAGTACTTC. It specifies CASSFGGQETQYF.